This entry is about one T cell receptor (beta chain). Measured with immunoSEQ multiplex PCR; TCRdb has only the in-frame clones, and not every one. This repertoire shows roughly 13,000 clones, 73% found once; its top ten account for about 20%. These data originate in a study of T cells after somatic rescue of genetic block. The V segment lost 4 bases and the J segment 5 bases; nucleotides outside the gene matches: 7. This CDR3 has 15 residues. Germline lookup yields CDR1 MGHRA and CDR2 YSYEKL. This clonotype originated in a boy aged 5-17 years. V gene TRBV4-1 combines with J gene TRBJ1-4; 7 bases match TRBD1. The sample consisted of peripheral blood mononuclear cells (PBMCs). CDR3 nucleotide sequence: TGCGCCAGCAGCCTCCTCGGACAGGTGAATGAAAAACTGTTTTTT. Protein: CASSLLGQVNEKLFF.